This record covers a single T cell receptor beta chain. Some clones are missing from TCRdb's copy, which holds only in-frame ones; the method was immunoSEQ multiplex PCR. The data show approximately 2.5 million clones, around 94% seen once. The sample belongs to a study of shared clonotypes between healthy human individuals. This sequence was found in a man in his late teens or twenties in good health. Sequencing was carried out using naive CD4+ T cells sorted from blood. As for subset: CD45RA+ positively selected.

The CDR3: CASSPAPRSDGNIQYF. CDR3 sequence (DNA): TGTGCCAGCTCACCAGCGCCGCGCTCAGACGGCAACATTCAGTACTTC. This sequence joins TRBV18 and TRBJ2-4; D remains unclear. Per the germline V gene, CDR1 is KGHSH and CDR2 is LQKENI. Trimming left V 2 bases short and J 7 bases short, with 18 bases between. The CDR3 length is 16 residues.